This T cell receptor beta chain appears in the sequencing data of a study of naive and memory T cell subsets. Overall study findings and caveats: Over 95% of naive TCR sequences appeared only once, unlike memory subsets.

Of note for this clonotype: What it binds is not known.

CMV status came from CD4+ T cell IFNgamma after overnight CMV lysate stimulation of fresh PBMCs. V lost 7 bases, J lost 6 bases, and 13 bases lay in between. The V gene's germline CDR1 is MDHEN and CDR2 SYDVKM. The CDR3 has 12 residues. Both TRBC1 and TRBC2 were covered by a beta constant-region primer of two equimolar oligonucleotides. Nested alpha and beta constant-region primers with the SP2 primer drove four PCR rounds on ligated cDNA. A 12-nucleotide UMI and the SP2 primer were added to the cDNA 3' end by oligonucleotide ligation. TCRdb independently ran MiXCR on the UMI-ligation and nested PCR reads; one entry per CDR3 protein. The table includes some 30,000 distinct CDR3 sequences, approximately 18% detected once.

The sequence was collected from a human donor in good health. This rearrangement joins TRBV28 to TRBJ2-7; D perhaps matches TRBD1 (5 bases). Sequences were obtained from effector memory CD4+ T cells from blood. Subset in this sample: effector memory, CD45RA- CD27-. The CDR3 spells CASITVRGEQYF. CDR3 DNA: TGTGCCAGCATTACAGTAAGGGGCGAGCAGTACTTC.